This is a list of T cell receptor beta chains from one sample in a study of OX40 agonist ivuxolimab in advanced cancers. Some clones are missing from TCRdb's copy, which holds only in-frame ones; the method was immunoSEQ multiplex PCR. The sample carries some 59,000 clones, around 82% recorded once. The specimen comprised CD4+ or CD8+ T cells sorted from blood, sampled in a trial of the OX40 agonist ivuxolimab. These receptors were taken from an adult with an advanced solid tumor such as melanoma, head and neck, liver or kidney cancer. The CDR3 runs from the conserved cysteine through the conserved F or W. A D gene is named only where the DNA matches it firmly. A clone size is listed for some rows: how often the clone was seen (once, few, many), or a class if it is expanded.

>-|14|-|TRBV13|TRBJ1-3
CASSLVSYGNTIYF
TGTGCCAGCAGCTTGGTCTCATATGGAAACACCATATATTTT
>TRBD1|13|-|TRBV29-1|TRBJ1-2
CSVATGVYYGYTF
TGCAGCGTGGCCACAGGGGTCTACTATGGCTACACCTTC
>-|12|-|TRBV11-3|TRBJ2-7
CASSLGIYEQYF
TGTGCCAGCAGCTTAGGCATCTACGAGCAGTACTTC
>-|15|few|TRBV7-8|TRBJ1-5
CASSPGTASNQPQHF
TGTGCCAGCAGCCCGGGGACGGCAAGCAATCAGCCCCAGCATTTT
>TRBD1|16|-|TRBV6-6|TRBJ2-7
CASSTPGQGASYEQYF
TGTGCCAGCAGTACCCCTGGACAGGGGGCATCCTACGAGCAGTACTTC
>TRBD1|13|-|TRBV6-6|TRBJ2-7
CASSMGQEYEQYF
TGTGCCAGCAGCATGGGACAGGAGTACGAGCAGTACTTC
>TRBD2|18|-|TRBV7-9|TRBJ2-7
CASSPGGVAGGQAYEQYF
TGTGCCAGCAGCCCCGGCGGCGTAGCGGGAGGGCAGGCCTACGAGCAGTACTTC
>-|14|-|TRBV6-5|TRBJ2-7
CASSHNRVPYEQYF
TGTGCCAGCAGTCACAACAGGGTTCCCTACGAGCAGTACTTC
>-|15|-|TRBV7-2|TRBJ2-7
CASSLQAGSSYEQYF
TGTGCCAGCAGCTTACAGGCGGGTAGCTCCTACGAGCAGTACTTC
>TRBD2|15|-|TRBV11-1|TRBJ2-7
CASSRLGGSSYEQYF
TGTGCCAGCAGCCGCCTCGGGGGGAGCTCCTACGAGCAGTACTTC
>-|14|-|TRBV5-8|TRBJ1-2
CASSQRGADYGYTF
TGTGCCAGCAGCCAACGAGGGGCAGACTATGGCTACACCTTC
>-|14|-|TRBV6-5|TRBJ1-4
CASSSAGRWEKLFF
TGTGCCAGCAGTTCGGCAGGGCGGTGGGAAAAACTGTTTTTT
>-|14|-|TRBV5-1|TRBJ1-6
CASSLAQVYSPLHF
TGCGCCAGCAGCTTGGCACAGGTTTATTCACCCCTCCACTTT
>-|13|few|TRBV30|TRBJ1-5
CAWSDSGYQPQHF
TGTGCCTGGAGTGATAGTGGGTATCAGCCCCAGCATTTT
>TRBD1|12|-|TRBV27|TRBJ2-7
CASGVTGGEQYF
TGTGCCAGCGGGGTGACAGGGGGCGAGCAGTACTTC
>-|13|medium-sized|TRBV18|TRBJ1-1
CASSEGGNTEAFF
TGTGCCAGCTCAGAGGGGGGGAACACTGAAGCTTTCTTT
>TRBD1|16|-|TRBV6-6|TRBJ2-3
CASSYSPTGDTDTQYF
TGTGCCAGCAGTTACTCCCCGACAGGGGACACAGATACGCAGTATTTT
>-|12|-|TRBV7-3|TRBJ2-5
CASSLAGETQYF
TGTGCCAGCAGCTTAGCGGGAGAGACCCAGTACTTC
>TRBD2|15|-|TRBV5-4|TRBJ2-2
CASSSRGEISGELFF
TGTGCCAGCAGCTCCCGGGGGGAGATCTCCGGGGAGCTGTTTTTT
>TRBD1|15|-|TRBV5-6|TRBJ1-2
CASSWGDRVVYGYTF
TGTGCCAGCAGCTGGGGGGACAGGGTCGTCTATGGCTACACCTTC
>-|13|-|TRBV28|TRBJ2-3
CASGRRTSDTQYF
TGTGCCAGCGGCCGGCGGACCTCAGATACGCAGTATTTT
>-|15|-|TRBV6-1|TRBJ2-3
CASSSYRESTDTQYF
TGTGCCAGCAGCTCCTACAGAGAGAGCACAGATACGCAGTATTTT
>TRBD1|15|-|TRBV7-9|TRBJ2-1
CASSFTWTGTNEQFF
TGTGCCAGCAGCTTTACCTGGACAGGGACCAATGAGCAGTTCTTC
>-|15|-|TRBV19|TRBJ1-2
CASSKIQEGTAGYTF
TGTGCCAGTAGTAAAATCCAGGAGGGTACTGCTGGCTACACCTTC
>TRBD2|15|-|TRBV7-3|TRBJ2-2
CASSLGLAGEGELFF
TGTGCCAGCAGCTTGGGACTAGCGGGAGAGGGGGAGCTGTTTTTT
>-|14|-|TRBV5-4|TRBJ1-1
CATAPGAMNTEAFF
TGTGCCACCGCGCCCGGAGCTATGAACACTGAAGCTTTCTTT
>-|12|-|TRBV28|TRBJ2-1
CASSGRFNEQFF
TGTGCCAGCAGTGGGAGGTTCAATGAGCAGTTCTTC
>-|14|once|TRBV6-1|TRBJ2-7
CASRIGGVSYEQYF
TGTGCCAGCAGAATCGGGGGAGTGAGCTACGAGCAGTACTTC